The rows below give T cell receptor beta chains drawn from one sample of a study of cytomegalovirus exposure and HLA in healthy donors. TCRdb's copy holds only in-frame clones and misses some; the assay was immunoSEQ multiplex PCR. The sample gives tens of thousands of clones, under 80% of which show up once; approximately 14% is in the top ten. The sequencing input was PBMCs. The receptor set was obtained from a male donor in good health and CMV-seropositive. Each CDR3 is given with its conserved first and last residue. Each record gives: clone size, J gene, D gene, V gene, CDR3 protein, CDR3 DNA. A D gene is named only where the DNA matches it firmly. Not all rows give a size; the values are once, few, many and, for expanded clones, a class.

few | TRBJ1-5 | . | TRBV25-1 | CASKPSREFQPQHF | TGTGCCAGTAAGCCCTCCAGGGAATTTCAGCCCCAGCATTTT
. | TRBJ2-3 | . | TRBV5-1 | CASSLDVISGTDTQYF | TGCGCCAGCAGCTTGGATGTGATTAGCGGCACAGATACGCAGTATTTT
. | TRBJ2-5 | . | TRBV5-1 | CASSLGTGGQQETQYF | TGCGCCAGCAGCTTGGGAACCGGGGGGCAACAAGAGACCCAGTACTTC
. | TRBJ2-5 | TRBD2 | TRBV9 | CASSVGSSGNGETQYF | TGTGCCAGCAGCGTAGGCTCTAGCGGGAATGGGGAGACCCAGTACTTC
. | TRBJ2-5 | . | TRBV5-6 | CASSLSSGETQYF | TGTGCCAGCAGCCTGAGCAGCGGTGAGACCCAGTACTTC
. | TRBJ2-7 | . | TRBV19 | CASSIPGGFYEQYF | TGTGCCAGTAGTATTCCAGGAGGGTTCTACGAGCAGTACTTC
. | TRBJ2-7 | . | TRBV30 | CAWSVTFYEQYF | TGTGCCTGGAGTGTAACTTTCTACGAGCAGTACTTC
. | TRBJ2-5 | . | TRBV7-6 | CASSLNLGSMETQYF | TGTGCCAGCAGCTTAAACTTGGGTAGCATGGAGACCCAGTACTTC
. | TRBJ1-1 | . | TRBV5-4 | CASRLGVKNTEAFF | TGTGCCAGCAGGCTTGGAGTCAAAAACACTGAAGCTTTCTTT
. | TRBJ1-6 | . | TRBV7-2 | CASSLISTGSPLHF | TGTGCCAGCAGCTTGATCAGTACCGGGTCACCCCTCCACTTT
. | TRBJ1-5 | TRBD1 | TRBV19 | CASNGQEKAFHQPQHF | TGTGCCAGTAACGGACAGGAAAAGGCATTCCATCAGCCCCAGCATTTT
. | TRBJ2-7 | TRBD2 | TRBV19 | CAIPGLAGGEQYF | TGTGCCATTCCGGGACTAGCGGGAGGCGAGCAGTACTTC
. | TRBJ2-1 | TRBD1 | TRBV29-1 | CSVASGTGYNEQFF | TGCAGCGTTGCTTCCGGGACAGGCTACAATGAGCAGTTCTTC
. | TRBJ2-2 | TRBD2 | TRBV7-6 | CASSSRLAGDNTGELFF | TGTGCCAGCAGCTCCCGACTAGCGGGGGACAACACCGGGGAGCTGTTTTTT
few | TRBJ2-3 | . | TRBV5-6 | CASTPGGGVNTDTQYF | TGTGCCAGCACCCCCGGAGGCGGGGTTAACACAGATACGCAGTATTTT
. | TRBJ1-5 | . | TRBV11-2 | CASRQDSNQPQHF | TGTGCCAGCAGACAAGATAGCAATCAGCCCCAGCATTTT
. | TRBJ1-5 | . | TRBV4-1 | CASSHRQVSNQPQHF | TGCGCCAGCAGCCACCGACAGGTGAGCAATCAGCCCCAGCATTTT
. | TRBJ2-1 | . | TRBV5-1 | CASSLVLASNEQFF | TGCGCCAGCAGCTTGGTACTAGCTTCGAATGAGCAGTTCTTC
. | TRBJ2-7 | TRBD1 | TRBV19 | CASSETGGEFDEQYF | TGTGCCAGTAGTGAAACAGGGGGCGAATTTGACGAGCAGTACTTC
. | TRBJ2-3 | TRBD2 | TRBV9 | CASSVTGKGLAGGFMNTQYF | TGTGCCAGCAGCGTCACAGGGAAAGGGCTAGCGGGGGGATTCATGAATACGCAGTATTTT